The rows below give T cell receptor beta chains drawn from one sample of a study of T-cell reconstitution after alpha-beta-depleted transplantation in children. TCRdb processed the PCR reads anew with MiXCR; each CDR3 protein has one entry. This table has 210,000 or so distinct CDR3 sequences, around 9.6% appearing once. This material consisted of PBMCs from the stem cell graft donor, taken from the stem cell graft. The receptors come from a human donor who donated a stem cell graft to a child with acute lymphoblastic leukemia. Both conserved end residues are part of each CDR3.

v_call: TRBV11-2
j_call: TRBJ2-3
cdr3_aa: CASSFPPGWMPTDTQYF

v_call: TRBV20-1
j_call: TRBJ2-1
cdr3_aa: CSARADWTGIYNEQFF

v_call: TRBV21-1
j_call: TRBJ1-5
cdr3_aa: CASSGTVGLGNQPQHF

v_call: TRBV7-9
j_call: TRBJ1-4
cdr3_aa: CASSPQTERNEKLFF

v_call: TRBV20-1
j_call: TRBJ1-3
cdr3_aa: CSARDWGQGAGNTIYF

v_call: TRBV28
j_call: TRBJ2-5
cdr3_aa: CASSYSFLQYF

v_call: TRBV7-2
j_call: TRBJ1-4
cdr3_aa: CASSLNRVDEKLFF

v_call: TRBV3-1
j_call: TRBJ1-1
cdr3_aa: CASSQAGGHTEAFF

v_call: TRBV11-2
j_call: TRBJ2-5
cdr3_aa: CASSLVAGGPQTQYF

v_call: TRBV6-5
j_call: TRBJ1-1
cdr3_aa: CASSYVLGDTEAFF

v_call: TRBV3-1
j_call: TRBJ1-2
cdr3_aa: CASSQVMGWDYGYTF

v_call: TRBV20-1
j_call: TRBJ2-7
cdr3_aa: CSARRVAGTGEQYF

v_call: TRBV6-2/TRBV6-3
j_call: TRBJ2-7
cdr3_aa: CASRKTPSTGGYEQYF

v_call: TRBV20-1
j_call: TRBJ1-1
cdr3_aa: CSARTQRWDTEAFF

v_call: TRBV29-1
j_call: TRBJ2-1
cdr3_aa: CSVEGPIVDEQFF

v_call: TRBV29-1
j_call: TRBJ2-5
cdr3_aa: CSVDLQGAGEETQYF

v_call: TRBV19
j_call: TRBJ2-7
cdr3_aa: CASTRDRTYEQYF

v_call: TRBV18
j_call: TRBJ1-1
cdr3_aa: CASSSAGSRAEAFF

v_call: TRBV12-3/TRBV12-4
j_call: TRBJ1-3
cdr3_aa: CASTKNPTSFAGNTIYF

v_call: TRBV3-1
j_call: TRBJ1-6
cdr3_aa: CASSRTDDNSPLHF

v_call: TRBV4-1
j_call: TRBJ2-7
cdr3_aa: CASSQDGQGLTYEQYF

v_call: TRBV12-3/TRBV12-4
j_call: TRBJ2-3
cdr3_aa: CASTTTGEDTQYF

v_call: TRBV20-1
j_call: TRBJ1-1
cdr3_aa: CCAAGEGRGSTEAFF

v_call: TRBV20-1
j_call: TRBJ2-3
cdr3_aa: CSASPQVFTTDTQYF

v_call: TRBV11-2
j_call: TRBJ2-1
cdr3_aa: CASSLSGGMGNEQFF

v_call: TRBV5-1
j_call: TRBJ2-7
cdr3_aa: CASSLGPGTLEQYF

v_call: TRBV20-1
j_call: TRBJ2-3
cdr3_aa: CSDLTSGGTDTQYF

v_call: TRBV29-1
j_call: TRBJ1-2
cdr3_aa: CSGRATNYGYTF

v_call: TRBV9
j_call: TRBJ1-2
cdr3_aa: CASSVALSGYYGYTF

v_call: TRBV20-1
j_call: TRBJ2-7
cdr3_aa: CSAWASAYEQYF

v_call: TRBV7-2
j_call: TRBJ1-1
cdr3_aa: CASSLRDRGLMNTEAFF

v_call: TRBV21-1
j_call: TRBJ2-5
cdr3_aa: CASSTNRGLQETQYF

v_call: TRBV7-8
j_call: TRBJ2-7
cdr3_aa: CASSLVIGGCEQYF

v_call: TRBV25-1
j_call: TRBJ1-6
cdr3_aa: CASSDYSPYNSPLHF

v_call: TRBV5-1
j_call: TRBJ1-1
cdr3_aa: CASPAQGLNTEAFF

v_call: TRBV20-1
j_call: TRBJ2-7
cdr3_aa: CSARTGREQYF

v_call: TRBV29-1
j_call: TRBJ2-3
cdr3_aa: CSVGSGAPDTQYF

v_call: TRBV11-2
j_call: TRBJ2-5
cdr3_aa: CASSFTAGTETQYF

v_call: TRBV20-1
j_call: TRBJ2-7
cdr3_aa: CSARRGQFYEQYF

v_call: TRBV20-1
j_call: TRBJ2-1
cdr3_aa: CSAGQGRGEQFF

v_call: TRBV7-8
j_call: TRBJ1-1
cdr3_aa: CASSFTDTEAFF

v_call: TRBV6-7
j_call: TRBJ1-1
cdr3_aa: CASSYPGQGAFF

v_call: TRBV5-3
j_call: TRBJ2-2
cdr3_aa: CAMTNLNTGELFF

v_call: TRBV12-3/TRBV12-4
j_call: TRBJ1-4
cdr3_aa: CASTHLSTGSEKLFF

v_call: TRBV29-1
j_call: TRBJ1-1
cdr3_aa: CSVITGGAYTEAFF

v_call: TRBV6-2/TRBV6-3
j_call: TRBJ2-1
cdr3_aa: CASTLRDRGHEQFF

v_call: TRBV29-1
j_call: TRBJ2-1
cdr3_aa: CSVDSGELYNEQFF

v_call: TRBV3-1
j_call: TRBJ2-4
cdr3_aa: CASSQDSGGLTKNIQYF

v_call: TRBV4-1
j_call: TRBJ2-5
cdr3_aa: CASSDRVQETQYF

v_call: TRBV7-2
j_call: TRBJ1-2
cdr3_aa: CASSLVQGGYTF

v_call: TRBV3-1
j_call: TRBJ2-1
cdr3_aa: CASSQDLGIQNEQFF

v_call: TRBV18
j_call: TRBJ2-7
cdr3_aa: CASSPPGSISYEQYF